These T cell receptor beta chains were read from a single sample in a study of T cell responses to AZD1222 COVID-19 vaccine. Profiled with immunoSEQ multiplex PCR; TCRdb holds only in-frame clones, not every one. The table lists over 150,000 clones, roughly 90% of them singletons. The sequences come from peripheral blood, collected 28 days after the second AZD1222 dose. These receptors all come from an adult who received the AZD1222 COVID-19 vaccine. CDR3s include the opening cysteine and the closing phenylalanine or tryptophan. A D gene is named only where the DNA matches it firmly. The size entry is marked missing in some rows and otherwise reads once, few, many or a size class.

clone size | J gene | V gene | D gene | CDR3 DNA | CDR3 protein
NA | TRBJ2-7 | TRBV11-3 | NA | TGTGCCAGCAGCCTACTCTCAGGAGCCGAGCAGTACTTC | CASSLLSGAEQYF
NA | TRBJ1-1 | TRBV10-1 | NA | TGCGCCAGCAGTGAGAATGGGCGAAATGAAGCTTTCTTT | CASSENGRNEAFF
NA | TRBJ2-3 | TRBV28 | NA | TGTGCCAGCAGCCCGGGACTGTCGGTGTATTTT | CASSPGLSVYF
few | TRBJ2-7 | TRBV12-5 | NA | TGTGCTAGTGGTTTGGACCTGGGGCACTGGCCAGCCTACGAGCAGTACTTC | CASGLDLGHWPAYEQYF
NA | TRBJ2-1 | TRBV30 | NA | TGTGCCTGGGGTAGCGGAGGACGGAGGAATGAGCAGTTCTTC | CAWGSGGRRNEQFF
NA | TRBJ2-1 | TRBV11-2 | NA | TGTGCCAGCAGCTTAGTTCTAAACTACAATGAGCAGTTCTTC | CASSLVLNYNEQFF
once | TRBJ1-2 | TRBV6-6 | NA | TGTGCCAGCAGTCTAAGGGACTATGGCTACACCTTC | CASSLRDYGYTF
NA | TRBJ2-3 | TRBV7-2 | TRBD2 | TGTGCCAGCAGCTTAGTCGGGACTAGGGAGGAGACGCAGTATTTT | CASSLVGTREETQYF
NA | TRBJ2-2 | TRBV6-4 | TRBD2 | TGTGCCAGCAGTGAATTGCCCCTAGCGGGAGGGCTCACCGGGGAGCTGTTTTTT | CASSELPLAGGLTGELFF
NA | TRBJ1-5 | TRBV5-4 | NA | TGTGCCAGCAGCTTGGGCAGCAATCAGCCCCAGCATTTT | CASSLGSNQPQHF
NA | TRBJ1-5 | TRBV27 | NA | TGTGCCAGCAGGGGACAACCCGATCAGCCCCAGCATTTT | CASRGQPDQPQHF
NA | TRBJ1-3 | TRBV7-9 | NA | TGTGCCAGCAGCTTAACTTCGGCAGGGGCTGGAAACACCATATATTTT | CASSLTSAGAGNTIYF
NA | TRBJ1-3 | TRBV7-2 | NA | TGTGCCAGCAGCTTAGGATCAGGGACGGGAAACACCATATATTTT | CASSLGSGTGNTIYF
NA | TRBJ2-7 | TRBV19 | NA | TGTGCCAGTAGTCGGACGACAGGCCTTTCCTACGAGCAGTACTTC | CASSRTTGLSYEQYF
NA | TRBJ2-1 | TRBV3-1/TRBV3-2 | NA | TGTGCCAGCAGATCCGGGGAGCCTCTTTCCTACAATGAGCAGTTCTTC | CASRSGEPLSYNEQFF
NA | TRBJ2-1 | TRBV5-1 | TRBD2 | TGCGCCAGCCAGGGGGGACTAGCGGGAGGGTCCCGGGGCTACAATGAGCAGTTCTTC | CASQGGLAGGSRGYNEQFF
NA | TRBJ1-5 | TRBV6-6 | TRBD1 | TGTGCCAGCAGTTTAGGACAGGGGAGTACTCAGCCCCAGCATTTT | CASSLGQGSTQPQHF
NA | TRBJ1-2 | TRBV19 | NA | TGTGCCAGTAGTATAGAACAGAACTATGGCTACACCTTC | CASSIEQNYGYTF
NA | TRBJ1-4 | TRBV5-6 | NA | TGTGCCAGCAGCAAATTAAGCCGGGCCTGGGAGGAAAAACTGTTTTTT | CASSKLSRAWEEKLFF
NA | TRBJ2-1 | TRBV28 | NA | TGTGCCAGCAGTTCTTTAGGGGATGAGCAGTTCTTC | CASSSLGDEQFF
NA | TRBJ2-1 | TRBV5-1 | TRBD2 | TGCGCCAGCAGGGGATGGCGGGAGGCCCTCTCACAGGGTGAGCAGTTCTTC | CASRGWREALSQGEQFF
NA | TRBJ2-5 | TRBV11-3 | TRBD2 | TGTGCCAGCAGCGTAAGGGCGCGGGGGAGGAGGTTTGAAGAGACCCAGTACTTC | CASSVRARGRRFEETQYF
NA | TRBJ1-1 | TRBV5-6 | NA | TGTGCCAGCAGCTTGGGAGGGGGGGCTTCAACTGAAGCTTTCTTT | CASSLGGGASTEAFF
NA | TRBJ2-3 | TRBV7-2 | TRBD2 | TGTGCCAGCAGCTTACGACTAGCGGGAGTCGATACGCAGTATTTT | CASSLRLAGVDTQYF
NA | TRBJ1-2 | TRBV4-1 | NA | TGCGCCAGCAGCCAAGATTCAACGGGAATGGTGGGCTATGGCTACACCTTC | CASSQDSTGMVGYGYTF
NA | TRBJ1-4 | TRBV7-9 | NA | TGTGCCAGCAGCTTTTACAGGCTAGAAAAACTGTTTTTT | CASSFYRLEKLFF
NA | TRBJ1-1 | TRBV28 | NA | TGTGCCAGCAGATACGGGGGCTCGGACACTGAAGCTTTCTTT | CASRYGGSDTEAFF
few | TRBJ1-1 | TRBV7-9 | NA | TGTGCCAGCAGCTCAGGAGAGAACTCCTGGGACACTGAAGCTTTCTTT | CASSSGENSWDTEAFF
NA | TRBJ1-5 | TRBV5-1 | NA | TGCGCCAGCAGCTTGAGGCAGGGAGGCCAGCCCCAGCATTTT | CASSLRQGGQPQHF
once | TRBJ1-4 | TRBV12-3/TRBV12-4 | NA | TGTGCCAGCAGCCACGGCGATAATGAAAAACTGTTTTTT | CASSHGDNEKLFF
NA | TRBJ2-7 | TRBV9 | TRBD2 | TGTGCCAGCAGCAAGGGACTAGCACCAAATTACGAGCAGTACTTC | CASSKGLAPNYEQYF
NA | TRBJ2-1 | TRBV5-1 | TRBD2 | TGCGCCAGCAGCTTGCCTAGCGGGAGAAATGAGCAGTTCTTC | CASSLPSGRNEQFF
NA | TRBJ2-3 | TRBV28 | NA | TGTGCCAGCAGCCGTAGCGTGGCAGATACGCAGTATTTT | CASSRSVADTQYF
once | TRBJ2-3 | TRBV19 | TRBD1 | TGTGCCAGTAGTATTTTACCGGGACAGGGGACAGATACGCAGTATTTT | CASSILPGQGTDTQYF
NA | TRBJ2-7 | TRBV6-1 | TRBD1 | TGTGCCAGCAGTTTGCTCCGGGACAGGGTCCTCGAGCAGTACTTC | CASSLLRDRVLEQYF
NA | TRBJ2-7 | TRBV6-5 | NA | TGTGCCAGCAGTTGGGATGGGGGGGCCGGAGAGCAGTACTTC | CASSWDGGAGEQYF
NA | TRBJ1-5 | TRBV6-5 | TRBD1 | TGTGCCAGCAGACAACAGGGGGCGGGCAATCAGCCCCAGCATTTT | CASRQQGAGNQPQHF
NA | TRBJ1-1 | TRBV15 | NA | TGTGCCACCAGCAGAGAAGGGGGAAGCACTGAAGCTTTCTTT | CATSREGGSTEAFF
NA | TRBJ1-1 | TRBV24-1 | NA | TGTGCCACCAGTTCACAGGGACCGAACACTGAAGCTTTCTTT | CATSSQGPNTEAFF
NA | TRBJ2-3 | TRBV3-1/TRBV3-2 | NA | TGTGCCAGCAGCCCGAGAGGGGGGGTATACACAGATACGCAGTATTTT | CASSPRGGVYTDTQYF
NA | TRBJ2-1 | TRBV15 | NA | TGTGCCACCAGCAGATACCAAGGAGGGCCTAATGAGCAGTTCTTC | CATSRYQGGPNEQFF
NA | TRBJ1-2 | TRBV5-1 | NA | TGCGCCAGTAATCAGGGGAATGGTAACTATGGCTACACCTTC | CASNQGNGNYGYTF
NA | TRBJ1-2 | TRBV27 | TRBD1 | TGTGCCAGCAGTTTAACAGGGGGGTATGGCTACACCTTC | CASSLTGGYGYTF
NA | TRBJ1-2 | TRBV19 | NA | TGTGCCAGTAGGACGACGGCTGGCTACACCTTC | CASRTTAGYTF
NA | TRBJ2-6 | TRBV25-1 | TRBD1 | TGTGCCTCCGGGGGGACAGGGGTCTCTGGGGCCAACGTCCTGACTTTC | CASGGTGVSGANVLTF
NA | TRBJ1-3 | TRBV3-1/TRBV3-2 | TRBD1 | TGTGCCAGCACCCAAAGCGGGACAGGTGGCCTGAAACCTGGAAACACCATATATTTT | CASTQSGTGGLKPGNTIYF
NA | TRBJ1-6 | TRBV6-5 | NA | TGTGCCAGCAGTTTAGACGGGAATTCACCCCTCCACTTT | CASSLDGNSPLHF
NA | TRBJ2-1 | TRBV21-1 | NA | TGTGCCAGCACGGGGACTAGCGGTTACAATGAGCAGTTCTTC | CASTGTSGYNEQFF
NA | TRBJ1-2 | TRBV20-1 | NA | TGCAGTGCTAGTGGGGACTATGGCTACACCTTC | CSASGDYGYTF
NA | TRBJ2-1 | TRBV4-1 | TRBD2 | TGCGCCAGCAGCCAAAGCCGGGACTATTACAATGAGCAGTTCTTC | CASSQSRDYYNEQFF